Following are 11 T cell receptor beta chains from one sample sequenced in a study of T cell responses to AZD1222 COVID-19 vaccine. Sequencing used immunoSEQ multiplex PCR; TCRdb keeps in-frame clones, though not all of them. The data contain 110,000 to 150,000 clones, approximately 90% of them singletons. Source: peripheral blood, taken 28 days after the second AZD1222 dose. Receptors were obtained from an adult who received the AZD1222 COVID-19 vaccine.

The chain employs TRBV6-5 and TRBJ1-1; D not resolved. The CDR3 has 15 residues. Trimming took 0 bases from V and 0 from J, leaving 8 bases between them. Germline V CDR1 and CDR2: MNHEY, SVGAGI. CDR3 region: CASSYSSQVNTEAFF. The CDR3 DNA follows: TGTGCCAGCAGTTACTCGAGTCAGGTGAACACTGAAGCTTTCTTT.

The J gene is TRBJ2-5, the V gene TRBV30; 10 bases fit TRBD1. Looked up from germline, CDR1 is GTSNPN and CDR2 is SVGIG (reference sequence). With 4 bases clipped from V and 7 bases from J, the junction kept 12 bases outside the gene matches. The CDR3 has 15 residues. CDR3 sequence (DNA): TGTGCCTGGAAGGCCGGGACAGGGGCCCTAGGGACCCAGTACTTC. This encodes CAWKAGTGALGTQYF.

This rearrangement joins TRBV29-1 to TRBJ2-3; tentatively, D is TRBD1 (5 bases). Germline CDR1 reads SQVTM; CDR2 reads ANQGSEA. Trimming pared 6 bases from V and 1 base from J, leaving 17 bases between. This CDR3 comprises 15 residues. CDR3 amino acids: CSVALDSSGTDTQYF. Here the CDR3 DNA reads TGCAGCGTCGCCCTTGACAGCTCCGGCACAGATACGCAGTATTTT.

The DNA of the CDR3 is TGTGCCAGCAGCTTAGATAGCGGGCCAGCCTCCGAGCAGTACTTC. Amino acid sequence: CASSLDSGPASEQYF. V and J are TRBV7-7 and TRBJ2-7; 7 bases agree with TRBD2. V lost 1 base and J lost 6; bases outside the gene matches: 9. Germline loops: CDR1 SSHAT, CDR2 FNYEAQ (reference sequence). This CDR3 region has 15 residues.

V and J are TRBV19 and TRBJ2-1; 8 positions match TRBD2. This CDR3 has 17 residues. Germline V lookup: CDR1 LNHDA, CDR2 SQIVND (reference sequence). Germline trimming cut 1 base from V and 4 bases from J; bases unmatched to any gene: 9. CDR3 nucleotides: TGTGCCAGTAGTATAGGGCTCCAGCGGGAGCTATACAATGAGCAGTTCTTC. This codes for CASSIGLQRELYNEQFF.

The chain is built from TRBV5-5 and TRBJ1-4; TRBD1 agrees at 8 bases. V dropped 4 bases and J dropped 6; count of bases not matched to a gene: 8. The germline V gene encodes CDR1 SGHKS and CDR2 YYEKEE (reference sequence). The CDR3 consists of 15 residues. CDR3 DNA sequence: TGTGCCAGCAGCCGGCTGTCAGGGGGCGATGAAAAACTGTTTTTT. It specifies CASSRLSGGDEKLFF.

The chain links TRBV7-2 to TRBJ2-7; a possible D gene is TRBD2 (6 bases). The CDR3 consists of 16 residues. V was shortened by 1 base and J by 3 bases, with 16 bases between the two germline ends. Germline-derived CDR1 and CDR2 are SGHTA and FQGNSA. This chain's CDR3 is CASSLVGGEGNYEQYF. CDR3 sequence (DNA): TGTGCCAGCAGCTTAGTCGGGGGAGAAGGGAACTACGAGCAGTACTTC.

The V gene is TRBV11-2, the J gene TRBJ1-2; D gene unclear. The CDR3 is 14 amino acids. With 1 base removed from V and 1 base from J, the gap between germline ends came to 7 bases. Germline V gene data show CDR1 as SGHAT and CDR2 as FQNNGV. The CDR3 nucleotides are TGTGCCAGCAGCTTAGCTCAGTTTAACTATGGCTACACCTTC. It encodes CASSLAQFNYGYTF.

The rearrangement uses TRBV5-1 and TRBJ1-1; possibly TRBD1 for D (5 bases). CDR1 and CDR2 (germline): SGHRS, YFSETQ. V was trimmed by 4 bases and J by 4 bases, leaving 17 bases between them. The CDR3 has 15 residues. The CDR3 DNA follows: TGCGCCAGCAGCCCGATGGCGGGGGGGGGCACTGAAGCTTTCTTT. It yields the protein CASSPMAGGGTEAFF. The variable domain in full, with the rest retrieved from reference TRBV5-1 and TRBJ1-1, is KAGVTQTPRYLIKTRGQQVTLSCSPISGHRSVSWYQQTPGQGLQFLFEYFSETQRNKGNFPGRFSGRQFSNSRSEMNVSTLELGDSALYLCASSPMAGGGTEAFFGQGTRLTVV.

For the CDR3, the DNA is TGTGCCAGCGAGCCGGGACAGCAAGAGACCCAGTACTTC. This encodes CASEPGQQETQYF. The chain links TRBV3-1 (or the pseudogene TRBV3-2) to TRBJ2-5; 7 nucleotides agree with TRBD1. This CDR3 region has 13 residues. Germline CDR1 reads LGHDT; CDR2 reads YNNKEL (reference sequence). J was trimmed by 2 bases and V by 8 bases; bases with no gene match: 5.

The chain joins TRBV30 to TRBJ1-2, with D unresolved. In germline, CDR1 is GTSNPN, CDR2 SVGIG (reference sequence). This CDR3 spans 12 amino acids. V dropped 1 base and J dropped 5 bases, with 8 bases sitting between them. The CDR3 DNA sequence: TGTGCCTGGAGTGATGGCACGTATGGCTACACCTTC. Residues: CAWSDGTYGYTF.